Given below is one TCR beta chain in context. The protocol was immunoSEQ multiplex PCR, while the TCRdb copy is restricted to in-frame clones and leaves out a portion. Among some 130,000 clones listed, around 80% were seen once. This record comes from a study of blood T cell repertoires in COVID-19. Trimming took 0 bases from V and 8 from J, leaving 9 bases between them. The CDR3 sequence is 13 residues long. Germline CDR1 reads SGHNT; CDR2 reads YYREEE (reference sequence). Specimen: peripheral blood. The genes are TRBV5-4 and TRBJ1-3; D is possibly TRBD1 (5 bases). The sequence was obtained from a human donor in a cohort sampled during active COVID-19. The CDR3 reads CASSLGGVDTIYF. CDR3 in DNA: TGTGCCAGCAGCTTGGGGGGGGTCGACACCATATATTTT.